This T cell receptor beta chain stems from a study of blood T cell repertoires in COVID-19. On the study more broadly: Researchers got acute and convalescent COVID-19 samples from the United States, Italy and Spain.

This clone was seen a few times. Sequenced by immunoSEQ multiplex PCR; TCRdb stores in-frame clones only, minus some. The sample comprises about 87,000 clones, around 81% of which are singletons, and roughly 2.2% rests with the top ten. Sequenced input: peripheral blood. This TCR was recovered from a woman in her 70s with acute or convalescent COVID-19.

CDR3 sequence (DNA): TGTGCTAGTGGTTTGGTACTGTCTGATGATGGCGGATTGACCTCCCCGGGACTGTTTTTT. Translating gives CASGLVLSDDGGLTSPGLFF. This sequence joins TRBV12-5 and TRBJ1-4; D gene uncertain. The length of the CDR3 is 20 residues. CDR1 and CDR2 (germline): LGHNT, FRNRAP. V lost 0 bases, J lost 13 bases, and 33 bases lay in between.